This T cell receptor (beta chain) originates from a study of blood T cells in healthy people across ages. General observations from the study: Diversity figures based on one million T cells were deemed too low. It was not possible, with unsorted PBMCs, to conclusively compare naive and antigen-experienced cells. In older individuals, TCR beta diversity per million T cells was lower, falling roughly linearly with age.

Details on this clonotype: Its target is unknown.

A sample-barcoded 5' primer and a J-beta primer mix were used in a second PCR of about 7 to 12 cycles. MiXCR, applied by TCRdb to the 5' RACE reads, yields one record per CDR3 protein. Among roughly 800,000 distinct CDR3 sequences listed, 58% were seen once. The sequenced material came from blood. This clonotype was obtained from a young man in good health.

CDR3 nucleotide sequence: TGTGCCAGCAGCTTCGGGGAAGGGCGTGAGCAGTACTTC. Its protein product is CASSFGEGREQYF. The rearrangement uses TRBV7-9 and TRBJ2-5, with D possibly TRBD2 on 5 matching bases. The CDR3 has 13 amino acids. Trimming removed 3 bases at V and 11 bases at J, with 16 bases between. Germline loops: CDR1 SEHNR, CDR2 FQNEAQ (reference sequence).